This TCR beta chain was documented in a study of T cell responses to AZD1222 COVID-19 vaccine. General study results and limits: Nearly half of spike-specific TCRs reportedly target variant regions that are unmutated in the B.1.351 and B.1.1.7 variants.

Generated by immunoSEQ multiplex PCR, the TCRdb table keeps only in-frame clones and is missing some. The repertoire holds 150,000 to 180,000 clones, with approximately 90% as singletons. This clone showed up just once. The antigen remains unidentified. The sequence derives from an adult in good health. Sequenced here: peripheral blood, sampled on day 0 of AZD1222 vaccination.

The DNA of the CDR3 is TGTGCCACCAGCAGAGCACGAAACACCATATATTTT. Translated: CATSRARNTIYF. The chain combines TRBV15 with TRBJ1-3; D unclear. Trimming removed 1 base from V and 5 bases from J, with 3 bases in between. Germline assignment: CDR1 LNHNV and CDR2 YYDKDF (reference sequence). This CDR3 has 12 residues.